This T cell receptor (beta chain) came from a study of CD8+ T cells in alopecia areata. Whole-study results and caveats: More clonal than normal scalp was lesional scalp, particularly alopecia totalis/universalis. Researchers say the link of baseline CD8+ expansion to response remains uncertain, with one nonresponder.

Indicated treatment: oral pan-JAK inhibitor, 5-10 mg twice daily. Following extraction, RNA underwent reverse transcription to cDNA, which served as the sequencing template. TCRdb's copy holds only in-frame clones and misses some; the assay was immunoSEQ multiplex PCR. The sample consists of 200,000 or so clones, about 62% of them appearing once. For this clone: Its antigen is still unknown.

The V end lost 2 bases, the J end lost 10 bases, and 12 bases lay between the germline ends. Looked up from germline, CDR1 is LGHNA and CDR2 is YSLEER. This CDR3 contains 13 residues. The material sequenced was CD4+ T cells sorted from blood, taken at week 24, from a patient treated with tofacitinib. The chain links TRBV4-3 to TRBJ1-5, with D possibly being TRBD1 (5 bases). The clonotype was recovered from a human donor with alopecia areata. CDR3 DNA sequence: TGCGCCAGCAGCCAATTTCAGGGATTCCCCCAGCATTTT. This codes for CASSQFQGFPQHF.